These 19 T cell receptor beta chains came from one sample sequenced in a study of cytomegalovirus exposure and HLA in healthy donors. PCR amplification relied on 60 Vbeta primers (plus 13 Jbeta primers). Using immunoSEQ multiplex PCR, the repertoire was profiled, and TCRdb retains in-frame clones only, with some absent. The sample yields about 130,000 clones, about 85% seen once. Specimen: PBMCs. The receptors shown here come from a boy aged 10-17 years in good health and CMV-seronegative.

The J gene is TRBJ2-2, the V gene TRBV6-1; tentatively, D is TRBD2 (5 bases). This CDR3 has 13 residues. V gave up 4 bases and J gave up 6 bases, with 9 bases separating them. CDR1 and CDR2 from the germline V gene are MNHNS and SASEGT. The CDR3 is CASSARRSGELFF. CDR3 DNA: TGTGCCAGCAGTGCAAGGAGGTCCGGGGAGCTGTTTTTT.

The chain couples TRBV9 to TRBJ2-7; D not certain. The CDR3 is made up of 13 amino acids. CDR1 SGDLS and CDR2 YYNGEE come from the germline V gene. The V and J ends lost 2 bases and 0 bases respectively, with 6 bases between them. DNA of the CDR3: TGTGCCAGCAGCGTTACAGACTCCTACGAGCAGTACTTC. This codes for CASSVTDSYEQYF.

This clone was seen only once. V and J are TRBV9 and TRBJ1-2, with a tentative D call TRBD1 (5 bases). The CDR3 extends over 16 amino acids. Trimming took 3 bases from V and 4 from J, leaving 19 bases between them. Per the germline V gene, CDR1 is SGDLS and CDR2 is YYNGEE. CDR3 bases: TGTGCCAGCAGCGGCGCCGCGGGGCGGCCTTCCTATGGCTACACCTTC. Translated: CASSGAAGRPSYGYTF. Together with reference TRBV9 and TRBJ1-2, the CDR3 gives the full variable domain: DSGVTQTPKHLITATGQRVTLRCSPRSGDLSVYWYQQSLDQGLQFLIQYYNGEERAKGNILERFSAQQFPDLHSELNLSSLELGDSALYFCASSGAAGRPSYGYTFGSGTRLTVV.

V and J are TRBV5-4 and TRBJ2-5, with 7 bases identical to TRBD2. Germline V gene sequence: CDR1 SGHNT, CDR2 YYREEE (reference sequence). Unmatched junction bases numbered 1, after V lost 2 bases and J lost 3 bases. The CDR3 sequence is 13 residues long. This chain's CDR3 is CASSFLAEETQYF. In DNA, the CDR3 is TGTGCCAGCAGCTTCCTAGCGGAAGAGACCCAGTACTTC.

This clone was recorded once. This chain connects TRBV6-6 to TRBJ2-1; D uncertain. This CDR3 is built from 11 residues. CDR1 and CDR2 from the germline V gene are MNHNY and SVGAGI (reference sequence). Trimming removed 4 bases from V and 5 bases from J, with 3 bases in between. The CDR3 bases are TGTGCCAGCAGTTCGGACAATGAGCAGTTCTTC. Amino acid sequence: CASSSDNEQFF.

V is TRBV6-5 and J is TRBJ1-5; TRBD1 might be the D (5 bases). V lost 2 bases and J 1 base, leaving 12 bases between the germline ends. CDR1 MNHEY and CDR2 SVGAGI come from the germline V gene. The CDR3 has 16 amino acids. The CDR3 protein is CASSYTPTASNQPQHF. DNA for the CDR3: TGTGCCAGCAGTTACACCCCGACAGCCAGCAATCAGCCCCAGCATTTT.

This chain links TRBV5-4 with TRBJ1-1; 7 nucleotides line up with TRBD1. V was pared by 4 bases and J by 1 base, with 7 bases of the junction left unmatched. The CDR3 covers 15 residues. Looked up from germline, CDR1 is SGHNT and CDR2 is YYREEE (reference sequence). The CDR3 DNA sequence: TGTGCCAGCAGCCCCCCCACAGGGGCGAACACTGAAGCTTTCTTT. As protein: CASSPPTGANTEAFF.

The rearrangement links TRBV4-3 to TRBJ2-3, with 16 bases fitting TRBD2. V shed 3 bases, J shed 0 bases, and the junction held 6 bases outside the gene matches. The germline V gene has CDR1 LGHNA and CDR2 YSLEER. The CDR3 runs to 19 residues. The DNA of the CDR3 is TGCGCCAGCAGCCAGGGGGGACTAGCGGGGGGGTCTAGCACAGATACGCAGTATTTT. This encodes CASSQGGLAGGSSTDTQYF.

As concerns this clone: Other nucleotide sequences in the sample specify the same CDR3. The chain uses TRBV4-2 and TRBJ2-1; 12 nucleotides align to TRBD1. Germline CDR1 is LGHNA and CDR2 is YNFKEQ. The CDR3 contains 16 residues. V gave up 3 bases and J gave up 7 bases; unmatched junction bases: 7. CDR3 coding DNA: TGTGCCAGCAGCCACACCCCGGGACAGGGGGCAAATGAGCAGTTCTTC. Translating gives CASSHTPGQGANEQFF.

CDR3 loop: CATSRGLGQGTRPNNSPLHF. DNA for the CDR3: TGTGCCACCAGCAGAGGTCTGGGACAGGGGACCAGGCCTAATAATTCACCCCTCCACTTT. The gene calls are TRBV15 and TRBJ1-6, with 10 nucleotides matching TRBD1. Germline loops: CDR1 LNHNV, CDR2 YYDKDF (reference sequence). This CDR3 is 20 amino acids long. J lost 5 bases, V lost 1 base, and 14 bases had no gene match.

CDR3: CASSLPKTGGETYEQYF. In DNA, the CDR3 is TGCGCCAGCAGCTTGCCAAAGACAGGGGGTGAAACCTACGAGCAGTACTTC. The chain is built from TRBV5-1 and TRBJ2-7; TRBD1 agrees at 9 bases. The germline CDR1 and CDR2 sequences are SGHRS and YFSETQ. The CDR3 covers 17 residues. The J segment lost 2 bases and the V segment lost 1 base, leaving 10 bases of the junction unmatched. The whole variable domain, filled in from reference TRBV5-1 and TRBJ2-7, reads KAGVTQTPRYLIKTRGQQVTLSCSPISGHRSVSWYQQTPGQGLQFLFEYFSETQRNKGNFPGRFSGRQFSNSRSEMNVSTLELGDSALYLCASSLPKTGGETYEQYFGPGTRLTVT.

This chain joins TRBV5-4 and TRBJ2-1, with TRBD1 as a possible D gene (6 bases). The V gene lost 0 bases and the J gene lost 7 bases, with 8 bases spanning the gap. This CDR3 comprises 13 residues. Germline-derived CDR1 and CDR2 are SGHNT and YYREEE (reference sequence). The CDR3 DNA follows: TGTGCCAGCAGCTTGGACAGGGAAAATGAGCAGTTCTTC. Its translation: CASSLDRENEQFF.

J is TRBJ2-7 and V is TRBV9; D is uncertain. Germline values: CDR1 SGDLS, CDR2 YYNGEE. CDR3 length: 16 residues. V lost 4 bases and J 0 bases, leaving 17 bases between the germline ends. The CDR3 DNA reads TGTGCCAGCAGCCCACATTCCCGAACCCTCTCCTACGAGCAGTACTTC. It is translated as CASSPHSRTLSYEQYF.

The chain combines TRBV27 with TRBJ2-7; TRBD2 agrees at 9 bases. Germline-derived CDR1 and CDR2 are MNHEY and SMNVEV (reference sequence). J gave up 4 bases and V 1 base, and 5 bases lay outside the gene matches. CDR3 length: 15 amino acids. CDR3 residues: CASSLFSGGLYEQYF. In DNA form, the CDR3 reads TGTGCCAGCAGTTTATTCAGCGGGGGGCTTTACGAGCAGTACTTC.

The CDR3 loop reads CASSLARDTQYF. DNA for the CDR3: TGTGCCAGCAGCTTAGCCCGAGATACGCAGTATTTT. The rearrangement uses TRBV11-2 and TRBJ2-3, with unresolved D. Trimming removed 1 base at V and 5 bases at J, with 4 bases between. The germline V gene encodes CDR1 SGHAT and CDR2 FQNNGV. The CDR3 contains 12 residues.

This sequence joins TRBV19 and TRBJ1-1, with 9 positions matching TRBD1. CDR1 and CDR2 (germline): LNHDA, SQIVND (reference sequence). J gave up 0 bases and V 3 bases, and 11 bases lay outside the gene matches. The CDR3 has 18 amino acids. The CDR3, as DNA: TGTGCCAGTAGTATCTTAGACAGGGGGGGAACTATGAACACTGAAGCTTTCTTT. Protein: CASSILDRGGTMNTEAFF.

The chain uses TRBV6-5 and TRBJ2-2; D might be TRBD1 (7 bases). Deletions cut 5 bases from V and 6 bases from J, with 16 bases between. Looked up from germline, CDR1 is MNHEY and CDR2 is SVGAGI. This CDR3 comprises 15 residues. CDR3 protein: CASSPQTGRSGELFF. The CDR3 DNA sequence: TGTGCCAGCAGTCCTCAGACAGGGAGGTCCGGGGAGCTGTTTTTT.

Regarding this clone: Relative to the germline gene, one junction end is altered; a read error may explain this. The J gene is TRBJ1-2, the V gene TRBV2; 8 positions agree with TRBD1. CDR1 is SNHLY and CDR2 is FYNNEI in the germline V gene. The CDR3 consists of 13 residues. The DNA of the CDR3 is TGTGCCAGCAGTGGACAGGGGTCCTATGGCTACCCCTTC. It is translated as CASSGQGSYGYPF.

The CDR3 is CASSRGQENTEAFF. CDR3 nucleotide sequence: TGCGCCAGCAGCCGGGGACAGGAGAACACTGAAGCTTTCTTT. The chain joins TRBV5-1 to TRBJ1-1, with 8 positions matching TRBD1. The V gene end was trimmed by 4 bases and the J gene end by 1 base; junction bases not matched to a gene: 3. The CDR3 length is 14 residues. The germline V gene has CDR1 SGHRS and CDR2 YFSETQ.